Listed here are 16 T cell receptor beta chains from one sample, sequenced in a study of OX40 agonist ivuxolimab in advanced cancers. Assay: immunoSEQ multiplex PCR; the TCRdb copy retains only in-frame clones and omits some. Of about 72,000 clones in the sample, 88% were seen once. The input for sequencing was CD4+ or CD8+ T cells sorted from blood, taken in a trial of the OX40 agonist ivuxolimab. The receptors were sampled from an adult with an advanced solid tumor such as melanoma, head and neck, liver or kidney cancer.

The J gene is TRBJ1-1, the V gene TRBV28; 9 positions agree with TRBD1. The CDR3 length is 15 residues. Per germline, CDR1 MDHEN and CDR2 SYDVKM. Losses at the gene ends were 8 bases for V and 5 bases for J; bases not matched to a gene: 12. CDR3 region: CASGLGQGRRTEAFF. CDR3 nucleotides: TGTGCCAGCGGGTTGGGACAGGGTCGTAGGACTGAAGCTTTCTTT. Full variable domain (remainder filled in from reference TRBV28 and TRBJ1-1): DVKVTQSSRYLVKRTGEKVFLECVQDMDHENMFWYRQDPGLGLRLIYFSYDVKMKEKGDIPEGYSVSREKKERFSLILESASTNQTSMYLCASGLGQGRRTEAFFGQGTRLTVV.

This clone appeared a single time. J is TRBJ2-1 and V is TRBV5-1; D is unclear. This CDR3 is 15 amino acids long. Between the trimmed V and J ends, which lost 4 bases and 5 bases, there was a span of 16 bases. Germline V gene data show CDR1 as SGHRS and CDR2 as YFSETQ. CDR3 DNA sequence: TGCGCCAGCAGCCCCCGCCGTCCCTACAACAATGAGCAGTTCTTC. This encodes CASSPRRPYNNEQFF.

The J gene is TRBJ2-5, the V gene TRBV11-3, with 9 bases that match TRBD1. CDR3 length: 15 residues. Germline lookup yields CDR1 SGHNT and CDR2 YENEEA. The V and J ends lost 3 bases and 5 bases, in that order; junction bases with no gene match: 7. CDR3 in amino acids: CASSFGTGKVETQYF. The CDR3 DNA follows: TGTGCCAGCAGCTTTGGGACAGGGAAGGTTGAGACCCAGTACTTC.

This clone has a single count. The rearrangement links TRBV11-3 to TRBJ2-7; TRBD1 aligns across 9 bases. Germline CDR1 reads SGHNT; CDR2 reads YENEEA. This CDR3 comprises 15 residues. V dropped 1 base and J dropped 8; count of bases not matched to a gene: 9. The CDR3 here is CASSLGSRTGVQQYF. The CDR3 region has the DNA TGTGCCAGCAGCTTAGGCAGCCGGACAGGGGTCCAGCAGTACTTC.

The V call is TRBV28, the J call TRBJ2-3; D is tentatively TRBD1 or TRBD2 (5 bases each). Germline CDR1 is MDHEN and CDR2 is SYDVKM. Trimming took off 6 bases at V and 0 bases at J, with 13 bases between the two ends. The CDR3 totals 15 residues. For the CDR3, the DNA is TGTGCCAGCAGCCCAAGGGGAGTTAGCACAGATACGCAGTATTTT. Amino acids: CASSPRGVSTDTQYF.

The J gene is TRBJ1-2, the V gene TRBV28; D unresolved. The ends were cut back, 5 bases at V and 2 bases at J, with 6 bases in the middle. The CDR3 length is 12 residues. Germline V gene sequence: CDR1 MDHEN, CDR2 SYDVKM. Here the CDR3 DNA reads TGTGCCAGCAGTCGCCAGAACTATGGCTACACCTTC. Amino acid sequence: CASSRQNYGYTF.

The rearrangement links TRBV6-6 to TRBJ2-3; a weak D match, TRBD2 (7 bases). This CDR3 spans 13 amino acids. CDR1 MNHNY and CDR2 SVGAGI come from the germline V gene (reference sequence). CDR3 sequence: CAVGGAPGDTQYF. CDR3 bases: TGTGCGGTTGGGGGGGCGCCGGGGGATACGCAGTATTTT.

The chain carries TRBV21-1 and TRBJ1-1. TRBV21-1 is a known pseudogene. The CDR3 is made up of 12 amino acids. This chain's CDR3 is CASSKVTVEAFF. In DNA, the CDR3 is TGTGCCAGCAGCAAGGTTACTGTTGAAGCTTTCTTT.

Details on this clone: The sample carries other DNA sequences with the same CDR3. This chain links TRBV4-3 with TRBJ2-7, with TRBD2 matching over 7 bases. CDR3 size: 15 residues. Germline loops: CDR1 LGHNA, CDR2 YSLEER. The junction had 7 bases not matched to a gene; V was cut back by 1 base and J by 4 bases. The CDR3 DNA is TGCGCCAGCAGCCAAGGGCTGGGGGGGGGATACGAGCAGTACTTC. Its protein is CASSQGLGGGYEQYF.

This chain joins TRBV19 and TRBJ2-3; D uncertain. The CDR3 has 14 amino acids. Between the trimmed V and J ends, which lost 7 bases and 0 bases, there was a span of 11 bases. Germline V CDR1 and CDR2: LNHDA, SQIVND (reference sequence). In nucleotides, the CDR3 is TGTGCCAGTAAGCGCGGTCTGAGCACAGATACGCAGTATTTT. Residues: CASKRGLSTDTQYF.

The rearrangement links TRBV6-4 to TRBJ2-2; D gene uncertain. V lost 3 bases, J lost 1 base, and 3 bases lay in between. The CDR3 covers 13 residues. The germline gives CDR1 MRHNA, CDR2 SNTAGT. The CDR3 coding sequence is TGTGCCAGCAGTGAGGGGAACACCGGGGAGCTGTTTTTT. Protein sequence: CASSEGNTGELFF.

There are a few counts of this clone. The chain employs TRBV30 and TRBJ1-1, with D uncertain. Trimming took off 1 base at V and 1 base at J, with 7 bases between the two ends. The CDR3 consists of 13 residues. The germline V gene encodes CDR1 GTSNPN and CDR2 SVGIG (reference sequence). CDR3 coding DNA: TGTGCCTGGAGTGGCCTTTCGAACACTGAAGCTTTCTTT. Its protein product is CAWSGLSNTEAFF. The full variable domain, with the rest looked up from reference TRBV30 and TRBJ1-1, is SQTIHQWPATLVQPVGSPLSLECTVEGTSNPNLYWYRQAAGRGLQLLFYSVGIGQISSEVPQNLSASRPQDRQFILSSKKLLLSDSGFYLCAWSGLSNTEAFFGQGTRLTVV.

This sequence joins TRBV4-2 and TRBJ2-3; the D is unclear. The CDR3 covers 11 residues. Per the germline V gene, CDR1 is LGHNA and CDR2 is YNFKEQ. Trimming removed 6 bases at V and 6 bases at J, with 7 bases between. The CDR3: CASRQEDTQYF. For the CDR3, the DNA is TGTGCCAGCAGGCAGGAGGATACGCAGTATTTT.

The chain combines TRBV28 with TRBJ1-1; no clear D. Germline-derived CDR1 and CDR2 are MDHEN and SYDVKM. Trimming stripped 7 bases from V and 1 base from J, with 10 bases between. This CDR3 comprises 13 residues. Written as DNA, the CDR3 is TGTGCCAGCATTCCCGGCGGGAACACTGAAGCTTTCTTT. The encoded protein is CASIPGGNTEAFF.

This chain uses TRBV19 with TRBJ1-3; D call uncertain. Trimming removed 8 bases from V and 3 bases from J, with 17 bases in between. The CDR3 spans 15 residues. Germline CDR1 is LNHDA and CDR2 is SQIVND (reference sequence). CDR3 sequence: CASGVAGGVGNTIYF. The CDR3 DNA reads TGTGCCAGTGGAGTTGCAGGAGGTGTTGGAAACACCATATATTTT.

The chain couples TRBV4-2 to TRBJ2-3; no clear D gene. CDR1 and CDR2 (germline): LGHNA, YNFKEQ. Trimming took 1 base from V and 5 from J, leaving 10 bases between them. The CDR3 covers 14 residues. CDR3 sequence reads: CASSQVQVGDTQYF. CDR3 in DNA: TGTGCCAGCAGCCAAGTGCAGGTTGGAGATACGCAGTATTTT.